What follows describes a single TCR beta chain. Its antigen remains unidentified. These data belong to a study of T cell repertoires in cytomegalovirus infection. Looking at the study overall: Based on public TCR beta signatures, there were indications of CMV infection and of a matching HLA type. Study results and caveats: Cumulative frequency (of public TCR beta family members) identified carriers of CMV plus the relevant HLA. Clonotypes of TCR beta that were HLA-C-restricted and CMV-specific dominated the ex vivo response.

The CDR3 has 14 amino acids. The germline V gene has CDR1 MDHEN and CDR2 SYDVKM. Trimming pared 3 bases from V and 5 bases from J, leaving 13 bases between. TCRdb re-called the reads with MiXCR, one entry per CDR3 protein. The sample yields about 310,000 distinct CDR3 sequences, about 17% seen once. The sequencing sample was made of PBMCs. The chain recombines TRBV28 with TRBJ2-5; a weak D match, TRBD2 (5 bases). The TCR comes from a human donor in good health (CMV status not recorded). Some clones in this sample may be carry-over from other donors' samples. CDR3 loop: CASSFSGSQETQYF. CDR3 in DNA: TGTGCCAGCAGTTTTTCGGGGTCTCAGGAGACCCAGTACTTC. Variable domain in full (rest from reference TRBV28 and TRBJ2-5): DVKVTQSSRYLVKRTGEKVFLECVQDMDHENMFWYRQDPGLGLRLIYFSYDVKMKEKGDIPEGYSVSREKKERFSLILESASTNQTSMYLCASSFSGSQETQYFGPGTRLLVL.